This T cell receptor (beta chain) came from a study of T-cell memory formation after mild COVID-19. Study background: For the most part, TCR clusters were specific to one donor.

Study-wide points: Contracting CD4+ clones were located mainly in CM and EM, and CD8+ clones in EMRA. Memory cells collected pre-infection included some clones that later responded, suggesting cross-reactive memory joined.

Only a few counts were recorded for this clonotype. Its antigen remains unidentified. UMIs and sample barcodes were carried by the TCR alpha and TCR beta cDNA libraries that 5'RACE produced using constant-segment primers. TCRdb re-called the 5' RACE reads with MiXCR, one entry per CDR3 protein. This sample yields 75,000 to 95,000 distinct CDR3 sequences, of which less than 15% are seen a single time; approximately 39% belongs to the top ten. The V end lost 7 bases, the J end lost 6 bases, and 17 bases lay between the germline ends. This CDR3 is built from 14 residues. Germline V gene lookup returns CDR1 SNHLY and CDR2 FYNNEI.

Input material: PBMCs or a T cell subset sorted from them (not recorded which). The chain couples TRBV2 to TRBJ2-3, with D perhaps TRBD2 (5 bases). The sequence derives from a young man who had mild COVID-19 (a few samples of this study predate the infection). Cell type and time point are not known. In DNA form, the CDR3 reads TGTGCCAGCATCGCGGTCGGAGGCCCCGATACGCAGTATTTT. Its translation: CASIAVGGPDTQYF.